Included here is one T cell receptor beta chain sequence, with context. The V and J ends lost 1 base and 1 base respectively, with 12 bases between them. From germline, CDR1 is SEHNR and CDR2 FQNEAQ (reference sequence). CDR3 length equals 16 residues. These data originate in a study of shared T cell receptors in the human thymus. Produced via immunoSEQ multiplex PCR; TCRdb's table is partial and in-frame only. The sample yields some 660,000 clones, 87% seen once. In addition, the sample was reused for a study of human thymus T cells.

The receptor was isolated from a boy less than two years old with a congenital heart defect. The chain couples TRBV7-9 to TRBJ2-3; D not certain. The material sequenced was thymocytes. The CDR3 spells CASSLGSSLGTDTQYF. CDR3 in DNA: TGTGCCAGCAGCTTAGGATCTAGTCTAGGCACAGATACGCAGTATTTT.